These 26 T cell receptor beta chains were sequenced from one sample in a study of blood T cell repertoires in COVID-19. Generated by immunoSEQ multiplex PCR, the TCRdb table keeps only in-frame clones and is missing some. The repertoire holds approximately 150,000 clones, about 74% seen once, with around a sixth in the top ten. The sample comprised peripheral blood. The receptors were gathered from a man aged 50-59 years with acute or convalescent COVID-19.

V gene TRBV5-1 combines with J gene TRBJ1-1; TRBD1 matches at 10 bases. This CDR3 has 15 amino acids. V was clipped by 4 bases and J by 5 bases; unmatched bases: 8. Germline V CDR1 and CDR2: SGHRS, YFSETQ. DNA for the CDR3: TGCGCCAGCAGCACCGCCGGACAGGGGGTTACTGAAGCTTTCTTT. Translating gives CASSTAGQGVTEAFF.

CDR3 amino acids: CASSSIQGPETQYF. The CDR3 DNA reads TGCGCCAGCAGCTCCATACAGGGTCCGGAGACCCAGTACTTC. V is TRBV5-1 and J is TRBJ2-5; the D gene is possibly TRBD1 (6 bases). V dropped 3 bases and J dropped 5 bases, with 14 bases sitting between them. Germline CDR1 and CDR2: SGHRS and YFSETQ. The length of the CDR3 is 14 residues.

The rearrangement joins TRBV30 to TRBJ2-3; 9 positions agree with TRBD1. This CDR3 is 15 amino acids long. J lost 3 bases, V lost 3 bases, and 7 bases had no gene match. Per the germline V gene, CDR1 is GTSNPN and CDR2 is SVGIG (reference sequence). The CDR3 reads CAWRPGTGWTDTQYF. DNA of the CDR3: TGTGCCTGGAGACCCGGGACAGGGTGGACAGATACGCAGTATTTT. The full variable domain, with the rest looked up from reference TRBV30 and TRBJ2-3, is SQTIHQWPATLVQPVGSPLSLECTVEGTSNPNLYWYRQAAGRGLQLLFYSVGIGQISSEVPQNLSASRPQDRQFILSSKKLLLSDSGFYLCAWRPGTGWTDTQYFGPGTRLTVL.

This clone has a handful of counts. Its ends do not fully match the called genes, so a read error is possible. The chain employs TRBV10-3 and TRBJ1-2; a possible D gene is TRBD1 (5 bases). The CDR3 loop spans 14 amino acids. Looked up from germline, CDR1 is ENHRY and CDR2 is SYGVKD. This CDR3 reads CAISQSLQGYGYTF. The CDR3 DNA is TGTGCCATCAGTCAGTCGTTGCAGGGTTATGGCTACACCTTC.

J is TRBJ1-3 and V is TRBV4-1; D perhaps matches TRBD1 (6 bases). CDR3 length: 17 amino acids. Germline-derived CDR1 and CDR2 are MGHRA and YSYEKL. V was cut by 3 bases and J by 0 bases, with 15 bases left in between. The CDR3, as DNA: TGCGCCAGCAGCCAGGCCCCACAGGGTCTCTCTGGAAACACCATATATTTT. It translates to CASSQAPQGLSGNTIYF.

This rearrangement joins TRBV6-1 to TRBJ1-1; 7 bases are a match to TRBD1. The germline gives CDR1 MNHNS, CDR2 SASEGT. Trimming cost V 3 bases and J 1 base; bases outside gene matches: 2. There are 14 residues in the CDR3. The CDR3: CASSDRQGNTEAFF. The CDR3 nucleotides read TGTGCCAGCAGTGACAGACAGGGGAACACTGAAGCTTTCTTT.

In its sample, this clone was seen once. The J gene is TRBJ2-5, the V gene TRBV2, with 14 bases that match TRBD2. Per germline, CDR1 SNHLY and CDR2 FYNNEI. The CDR3 loop spans 18 amino acids. V gave up 7 bases and J gave up 1 base; unmatched junction bases: 11. The CDR3 bases are TGTGCCAGCACCCTGACCTTGACTAGCGGGGGGGGCCAAGAGACCCAGTACTTC. It encodes CASTLTLTSGGGQETQYF.

The chain links TRBV5-1 to TRBJ1-2, with a weak D call TRBD1 (5 bases). V lost 4 bases, J lost 6 bases, and 7 bases lay in between. This CDR3 contains 11 residues. The germline V gene has CDR1 SGHRS and CDR2 YFSETQ. In nucleotides, the CDR3 is TGCGCCAGCAGCGGCAGGGATGGCTACACCTTC. This gives the protein CASSGRDGYTF.

The chain joins TRBV6-5 to TRBJ2-1; weak D call: TRBD1 (5 bases). The CDR3 runs to 15 residues. Germline V gene data show CDR1 as MNHEY and CDR2 as SVGAGI. Trimming shortened V by 6 bases and J by 0 bases, and 12 bases separated the two germline ends. The CDR3 protein is CASRRRRDSYNEQFF. CDR3 bases: TGTGCCAGCAGACGTCGCAGGGACTCCTACAATGAGCAGTTCTTC.

This chain connects TRBV13 to TRBJ2-5; D is perhaps TRBD1 (6 bases). Germline V gene lookup returns CDR1 PRHDT and CDR2 FYEKMQ (reference sequence). Trimming took off 1 base at V and 3 bases at J, with 15 bases between the two ends. CDR3 length: 16 amino acids. The CDR3 reads CASSLAYQGTKETQYF. In DNA form, the CDR3 reads TGTGCCAGCAGCTTAGCGTATCAGGGGACCAAAGAGACCCAGTACTTC.

Points on this clone: The identical CDR3 is also encoded by other nucleotide sequences in the sample. This chain connects TRBV4-1 to TRBJ1-1, with 8 positions matching TRBD1. Germline CDR1 is MGHRA and CDR2 is YSYEKL. CDR3 length: 17 amino acids. Trimming took 2 bases from V and 4 from J; bases not matched to a gene: 12. CDR3 DNA: TGCGCCAGCAGCCAATTCGGGGACAGGATTTTGGCCACTGAAGCTTTCTTT. Amino acid sequence: CASSQFGDRILATEAFF.

CDR3 nucleotide sequence: TGTGCCAGCAGTCCGGGGGGGCCCTATGGCTACACCTTC. Amino acid sequence: CASSPGGPYGYTF. V gene TRBV27 combines with J gene TRBJ1-2, with D possibly being TRBD1 (6 bases). This CDR3 is built from 13 residues. Trimming removed 5 bases from V and 4 bases from J, with 11 bases in between. Germline loops: CDR1 MNHEY, CDR2 SMNVEV (reference sequence).

The chain joins TRBV4-1 to TRBJ2-1, with a possible D match to TRBD2 (6 bases). Per the germline V gene, CDR1 is MGHRA and CDR2 is YSYEKL. This CDR3 comprises 15 residues. V lost 0 bases and J 4 bases, leaving 10 bases between the germline ends. This CDR3 reads CASSQEGGRYNEQFF. The CDR3 nucleotides read TGCGCCAGCAGCCAAGAGGGGGGAAGATACAATGAGCAGTTCTTC.

The V call is TRBV18, the J call TRBJ1-5; D is ambiguous. The V gene lost 0 bases and the J gene lost 2 bases, with 11 bases spanning the gap. This CDR3 spans 16 amino acids. CDR1 is KGHSH and CDR2 is LQKENI in the germline V gene. The CDR3 nucleotides are TGTGCCAGCTCACCACCGACTCCGAGTGGCAATCAGCCCCAGCATTTT. This encodes CASSPPTPSGNQPQHF.

This clone was recorded once. This chain links TRBV6-1 with TRBJ1-3; D remains unclear. Per the germline V gene, CDR1 is MNHNS and CDR2 is SASEGT. The CDR3 spans 14 residues. V was clipped by 2 bases and J by 2 bases, with 7 bases between them. The CDR3 spells CASSERSAGNTIYF. CDR3 bases: TGTGCCAGCAGTGAACGCAGCGCTGGAAACACCATATATTTT.

The chain couples TRBV5-1 to TRBJ1-6, with a weak D call TRBD1 (6 bases). V lost 4 bases and J lost 9, with 11 bases in between. The CDR3 runs 13 residues. Per germline, CDR1 SGHRS and CDR2 YFSETQ. The CDR3 spells CASSPDSSSPLHF. CDR3 DNA: TGCGCCAGCAGCCCGGACAGCTCTTCACCCCTCCACTTT.

This chain uses TRBV6-4 with TRBJ2-7, with D possibly matching TRBD2 (5 bases). The CDR3 loop spans 13 amino acids. Germline values: CDR1 MRHNA, CDR2 SNTAGT. V was clipped by 2 bases and J by 3 bases, with 8 bases between them. CDR3 sequence: CASSDGGFYEQYF. The CDR3 nucleotides are TGTGCCAGCAGTGACGGAGGTTTCTACGAGCAGTACTTC.

This chain links TRBV2 with TRBJ1-2, with D perhaps matching TRBD1 (6 bases). Trimming stripped 8 bases from V and 2 bases from J, with 12 bases between. CDR3 length equals 13 residues. In germline, CDR1 is SNHLY, CDR2 FYNNEI. The CDR3: CASGNRVNYGYTF. CDR3 DNA sequence: TGTGCCAGCGGGAACAGGGTGAACTATGGCTACACCTTC.

The chain uses TRBV9 and TRBJ2-1; TRBD2 matches at 14 bases. The V and J ends lost 4 bases and 9 bases, in that order; junction bases with no gene match: 9. This CDR3 spans 16 amino acids. Germline V gene lookup returns CDR1 SGDLS and CDR2 YYNGEE. In DNA, the CDR3 is TGTGCCAGCAGCCCTCTGACTAGCGGGGGGGCGGGTGAGCAGTTCTTC. Translation: CASSPLTSGGAGEQFF.

The rearrangement links TRBV27 to TRBJ2-2; a weak D match, TRBD1 (6 bases). Germline V CDR1 and CDR2: MNHEY, SMNVEV (reference sequence). The CDR3 contains 17 residues. V shed 1 base and J shed 4 bases, with 16 bases lying between them. The CDR3 reads CASSLYQGPGSTGELFF. The CDR3 DNA sequence: TGTGCCAGCAGTTTATATCAGGGGCCGGGGAGCACCGGGGAGCTGTTTTTT.

This clone was counted a single time. The chain carries TRBV14 and TRBJ2-1; D is unclear. The V gene's germline CDR1 is SGHDN and CDR2 FVKESK. Trimming pared 8 bases from V and 0 bases from J, leaving 14 bases between. The CDR3 consists of 15 residues. CDR3 coding DNA: TGTGCCAGCGCTTTATGGGCAAGCTCCTACAATGAGCAGTTCTTC. Amino acid sequence: CASALWASSYNEQFF.

The J gene is TRBJ1-4, the V gene TRBV28; D is possibly TRBD1 (6 bases). The V end lost 8 bases, the J end lost 8 bases, and 21 bases lay between the germline ends. The CDR3 totals 15 residues. Germline CDR1 reads MDHEN; CDR2 reads SYDVKM. The CDR3 DNA sequence: TGTGCCAGCCTCGAGGGGGAAGGGGCAGGAGAAAAACTGTTTTTT. This codes for CASLEGEGAGEKLFF.

The sample holds one count of this clone. The rearrangement uses TRBV5-1 and TRBJ2-1; TRBD1 agrees at 12 bases. V was clipped by 5 bases and J by 9 bases; unmatched bases: 6. Germline V gene sequence: CDR1 SGHRS, CDR2 YFSETQ. The CDR3 has 14 amino acids. CDR3 loop: CASSPGQGASEQFF. CDR3 sequence (DNA): TGCGCCAGCAGTCCGGGACAGGGGGCTTCTGAGCAGTTCTTC.

The CDR3 nucleotides are TGTGCCAGCAGTTTAGTGGGGGGTGCGACTGAAGCTTTCTTT. The encoded protein is CASSLVGGATEAFF. The gene calls are TRBV27 and TRBJ1-1; possible D gene TRBD1, 5 bases. This CDR3 spans 14 amino acids. V was cut by 2 bases and J by 5 bases, with 12 bases left in between. Germline assignment: CDR1 MNHEY and CDR2 SMNVEV (reference sequence).

The sample holds a few counts of this clone. V and J are TRBV27 and TRBJ1-2; no clear D. This CDR3 is 14 amino acids long. V lost 0 bases and J 5 bases, leaving 10 bases between the germline ends. CDR1 and CDR2 from the germline V gene are MNHEY and SMNVEV (reference sequence). CDR3 protein: CASSLSQVGYGYTF. The CDR3 coding sequence is TGTGCCAGCAGTTTATCCCAGGTTGGGTATGGCTACACCTTC.

The gene calls are TRBV4-1 and TRBJ2-4, with 7 bases matching TRBD2. With 6 bases clipped from V and 1 base from J, the junction kept 0 bases outside the gene matches. CDR3 length equals 13 residues. Looked up from germline, CDR1 is MGHRA and CDR2 is YSYEKL. CDR3 nucleotides: TGCGCCAGCAGGGGGGGGGCCAAAAACATTCAGTACTTC. This codes for CASRGGAKNIQYF.